This TCR beta chain was recorded in a study of blood T cell repertoires in COVID-19. Overall study: The analysed material was cDNA or gDNA that came from T cells, B-cell-depleted T cells, or PBMCs.

The method was immunoSEQ multiplex PCR; TCRdb's version includes in-frame clones alone and lacks a portion of them. The table has around 320,000 clones, almost 85% seen once. The CDR3 consists of 14 residues. Germline CDR1 and CDR2: LGHDT and YNNKEL (reference sequence). V was cut by 1 base and J by 2 bases, with 9 bases left in between. Sequenced material: peripheral blood. The V and J genes are TRBV3-1 (or the pseudogene TRBV3-2) and TRBJ2-7; D is ambiguous. The TCR sequence derives from a human donor in a cohort sampled during active COVID-19. CDR3 protein: CASSQVRIPYEQYF. CDR3 DNA sequence: TGTGCCAGCAGCCAAGTGCGGATCCCCTACGAGCAGTACTTC.